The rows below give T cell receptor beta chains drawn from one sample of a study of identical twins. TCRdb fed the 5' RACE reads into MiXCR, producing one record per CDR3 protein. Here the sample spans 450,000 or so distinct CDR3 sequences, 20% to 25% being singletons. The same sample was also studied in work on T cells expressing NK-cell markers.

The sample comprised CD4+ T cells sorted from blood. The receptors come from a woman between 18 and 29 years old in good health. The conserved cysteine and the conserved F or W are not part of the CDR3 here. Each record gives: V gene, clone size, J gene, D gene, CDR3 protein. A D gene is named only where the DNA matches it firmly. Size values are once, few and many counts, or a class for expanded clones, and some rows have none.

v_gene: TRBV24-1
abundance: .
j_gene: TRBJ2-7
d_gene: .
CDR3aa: ARGTSAGPSYEQY

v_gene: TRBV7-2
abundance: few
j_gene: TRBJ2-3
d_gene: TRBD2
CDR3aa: ASSFRLAAREDTQY

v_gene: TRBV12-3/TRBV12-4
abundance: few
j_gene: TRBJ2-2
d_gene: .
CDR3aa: ASSLSRRELF

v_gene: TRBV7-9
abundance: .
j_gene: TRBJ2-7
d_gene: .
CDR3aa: ASSSSGGRRSYEQY

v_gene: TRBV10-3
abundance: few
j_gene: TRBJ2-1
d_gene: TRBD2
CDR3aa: AISSLAGGKFSTYNEQF

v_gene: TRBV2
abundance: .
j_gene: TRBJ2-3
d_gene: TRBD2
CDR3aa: ASLNSGSTDTQY

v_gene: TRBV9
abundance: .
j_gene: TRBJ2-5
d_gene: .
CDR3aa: ASSVAIGSEETQY

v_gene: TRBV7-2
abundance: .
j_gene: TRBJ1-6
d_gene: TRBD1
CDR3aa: ASSFYRGGSYNSPLH

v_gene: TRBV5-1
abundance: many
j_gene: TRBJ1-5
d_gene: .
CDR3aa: ASSLGGRDQPQH

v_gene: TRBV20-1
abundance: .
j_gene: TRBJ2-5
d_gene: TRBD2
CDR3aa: SARGNSGSGETQY

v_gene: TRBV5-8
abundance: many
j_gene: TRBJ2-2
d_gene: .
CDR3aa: ASSLAGGYTGELF

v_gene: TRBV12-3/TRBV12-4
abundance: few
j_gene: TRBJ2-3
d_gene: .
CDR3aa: ASSFLGNSGLYTQY

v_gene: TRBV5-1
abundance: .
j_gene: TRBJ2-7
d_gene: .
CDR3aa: ASSTSDGYEQY

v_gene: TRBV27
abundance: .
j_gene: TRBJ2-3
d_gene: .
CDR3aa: ASSGVSGTQY

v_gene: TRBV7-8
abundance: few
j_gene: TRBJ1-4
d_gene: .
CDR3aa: ASSSLFGKLF

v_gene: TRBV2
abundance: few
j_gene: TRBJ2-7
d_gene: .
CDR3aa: ASSESGTPSYEQY

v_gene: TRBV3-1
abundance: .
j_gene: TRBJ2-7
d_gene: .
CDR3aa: ASSHFSGYEQY

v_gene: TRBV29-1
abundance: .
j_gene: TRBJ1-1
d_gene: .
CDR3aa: SVEKKSTEAF

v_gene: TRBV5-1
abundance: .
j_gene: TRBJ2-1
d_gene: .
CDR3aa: ASSLRSDNNEQF

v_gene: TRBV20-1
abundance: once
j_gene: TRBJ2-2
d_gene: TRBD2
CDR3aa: SARAPREGFSGELF

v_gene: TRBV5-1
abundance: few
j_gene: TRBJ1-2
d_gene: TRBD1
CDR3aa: ASSVGQGPSGYT

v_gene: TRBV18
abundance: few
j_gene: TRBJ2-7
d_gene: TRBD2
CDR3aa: ASSPHLGTSGHYEQY

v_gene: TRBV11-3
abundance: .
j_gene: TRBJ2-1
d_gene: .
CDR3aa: ASSPKGGNEQF

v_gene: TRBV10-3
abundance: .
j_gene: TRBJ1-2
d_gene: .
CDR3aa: AISETSAGYT

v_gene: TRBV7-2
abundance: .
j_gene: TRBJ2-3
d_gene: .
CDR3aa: ASSYRGTDTQY

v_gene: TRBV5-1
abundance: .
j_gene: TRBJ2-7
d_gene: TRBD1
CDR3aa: ASSFRTDRVNEQY

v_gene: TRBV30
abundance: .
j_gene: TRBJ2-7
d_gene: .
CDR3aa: AWSVWGVTYEQY

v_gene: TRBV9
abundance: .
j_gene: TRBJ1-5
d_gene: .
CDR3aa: ASSTSPKDQPQH

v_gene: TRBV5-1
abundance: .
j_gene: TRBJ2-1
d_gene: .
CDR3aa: ASSIWTRNNEQF

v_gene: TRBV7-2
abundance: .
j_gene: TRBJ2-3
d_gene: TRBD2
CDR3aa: ASSLGSGSADTQY

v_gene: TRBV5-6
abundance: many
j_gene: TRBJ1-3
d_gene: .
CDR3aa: ASSGAGPGNTIY

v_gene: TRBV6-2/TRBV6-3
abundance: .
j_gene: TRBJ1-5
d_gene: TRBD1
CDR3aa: ASSLDRGSNQPQH

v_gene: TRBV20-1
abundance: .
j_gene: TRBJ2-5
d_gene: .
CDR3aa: SARGGNQETQY

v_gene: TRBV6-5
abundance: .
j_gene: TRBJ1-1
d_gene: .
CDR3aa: ASSYSLGGPTNTEAF